This TCR beta chain was observed in a study of shared clonotypes between healthy human individuals. Across the study: Each donor had three CD4 naive, three CD4 memory, two CD8 naive and one CD8 memory plate.

Some clones are missing from TCRdb's copy, which holds only in-frame ones; the method was immunoSEQ multiplex PCR. The table includes over a million clones, approximately 96% detected once. V lost 3 bases to trimming and J lost 6 bases, with 9 bases between them. CDR1 and CDR2 from the germline V gene are SGHVS and FNYEAQ. CDR3 length: 13 amino acids. Study-wide points: Naive subsets tended to show greater estimated richness than memory subsets.

Regarding this clone: Its antigen is not known.

The investigators split CD4+ cells into a CD45RA+ naive subset and a CD45RA-negative memory subset. The source of this sequence is a man aged 25 to 40 in good health. Sequencing input: naive CD4+ T cells sorted from blood. Subset meaning: CD45RA+ positively selected. The gene calls are TRBV7-6 and TRBJ2-1; D is unclear. The CDR3, as DNA: TGTGCCAGCAGCTTTTCTTTCGGCAATGAGCAGTTCTTC. It specifies CASSFSFGNEQFF. The variable domain in full, with the rest retrieved from reference TRBV7-6 and TRBJ2-1, is GAGVSQSPRYKVTKRGQDVALRCDPISGHVSLYWYRQALGQGPEFLTYFNYEAQQDKSGLPNDRFSAERPEGSISTLTIQRTEQRDSAMYRCASSFSFGNEQFFGPGTRLTVL.